Below, 7 T cell receptor beta chains from the same sample are listed, as sequenced in a study of T cells in Graves' hyperthyroidism and ophthalmopathy. Amplified TCR beta CDR3 regions came from RNA transcripts. With the HTBI primer set, the TCR CDR3 went through a first round of RT-PCR. TCRdb re-analysed the multiplex PCR reads in MiXCR, keeping a single row per CDR3 protein. The sample lists approximately 410,000 distinct CDR3 sequences; roughly 15% were seen once. The material sequenced was blood. The source of these receptors is a man aged 18 to 29 with Graves' ophthalmopathy.

Only a few counts were recorded for this clonotype. The chain couples TRBV20-1 to TRBJ2-4; perhaps D is TRBD1 or TRBD2 (6 bases each). Trimming removed 6 bases at V and 0 bases at J, with 15 bases between. The CDR3 covers 15 residues. Germline CDR1 is DFQATT and CDR2 is SNEGSKA (reference sequence). Here the CDR3 reads CSALGGSLAKNIQYF. For the CDR3, the DNA is TGCAGTGCCCTAGGGGGGTCTTTAGCCAAAAACATTCAGTACTTC.

This clonotype was counted only a few times. The rearrangement uses TRBV18 and TRBJ1-3, with 11 positions matching TRBD1. This CDR3 spans 18 amino acids. V shed 1 base, J shed 0 bases, and the junction held 5 bases outside the gene matches. Germline CDR1 KGHSH, CDR2 LQKENI. The CDR3 DNA reads as TGTGCCAGCTCACCACAAGGACAGGGGGCCTTCTCTGGAAACACCATATATTTT. This translates into CASSPQGQGAFSGNTIYF.

This clonotype was counted only a few times. The chain couples TRBV9 to TRBJ1-5; D is uncertain. Germline V lookup: CDR1 SGDLS, CDR2 YYNGEE. V was trimmed by 2 bases and J by 1 base, leaving 7 bases between them. The CDR3 runs 14 residues. The chain's CDR3 is CASSVTDSNQPQHF. CDR3 nucleotide sequence: TGTGCCAGCAGCGTTACCGACAGCAATCAGCCCCAGCATTTT.

This clonotype occurred many times. The chain combines TRBV3-1 with TRBJ2-7; a weak D match, TRBD1 (5 bases). CDR1 and CDR2 (germline): LGHDT, YNNKEL (reference sequence). With 4 bases removed from V and 4 bases from J, the gap between germline ends came to 11 bases. CDR3 length: 13 residues. This chain's CDR3 is CASSPADSYEQYF. CDR3 bases: TGTGCCAGCAGCCCAGCCGACAGTTACGAGCAGTACTTC.

This clonotype was recorded many times. The rearrangement uses TRBV27 and TRBJ1-2; 9 bases are a match to TRBD1. In germline, CDR1 is MNHEY, CDR2 SMNVEV (reference sequence). CDR3 size: 15 residues. The ends lost 3 bases at V and 7 bases at J; junction bases unmatched: 9. The CDR3 DNA reads as TGTGCCAGCAGTTTTGGTACAGGGGGCGGTGGTGGCTACACCTTC. Translation: CASSFGTGGGGGYTF.

This clonotype appeared once. This chain links TRBV11-2 with TRBJ2-7, with TRBD2 matching 12 bases. This CDR3 has 19 amino acids. Germline CDR1 SGHAT, CDR2 FQNNGV. V dropped 0 bases and J dropped 0; count of bases not matched to a gene: 9. Here the CDR3 reads CASSLDGLAGGGPSYEQYF. For the CDR3, the DNA is TGTGCCAGCAGCTTAGATGGGCTAGCGGGGGGGGGCCCCTCCTACGAGCAGTACTTC. The whole variable domain, filled in from reference TRBV11-2 and TRBJ2-7, reads EAGVAQSPRYKIIEKRQSVAFWCNPISGHATLYWYQQILGQGPKLLIQFQNNGVVDDSQLPKDRFSAERLKGVDSTLKIQPAKLEDSAVYLCASSLDGLAGGGPSYEQYFGPGTRLTVT.

This clonotype was counted ten times or more. The J gene is TRBJ2-7, the V gene TRBV28; D is undetermined. The CDR3 spans 13 residues. The ends were cut back, 2 bases at V and 2 bases at J, with 7 bases in the middle. Germline lookup yields CDR1 MDHEN and CDR2 SYDVKM. The DNA for the CDR3 is TGTGCCAGCAGTTTAAGATACCCCTACGAGCAGTACTTC. Translated, it gives CASSLRYPYEQYF. Filled out from reference TRBV28 and TRBJ2-7, the complete variable domain reads DVKVTQSSRYLVKRTGEKVFLECVQDMDHENMFWYRQDPGLGLRLIYFSYDVKMKEKGDIPEGYSVSREKKERFSLILESASTNQTSMYLCASSLRYPYEQYFGPGTRLTVT.